The present entry profiles one T cell receptor (beta chain) with its context. The V end was cut by 6 bases, the J end by 0 bases, with 8 bases between. There are 13 residues in the CDR3. Germline CDR1 SNHLY, CDR2 FYNNEI. The sample comes from a study of blood T cell repertoires in COVID-19. For the study at large: Sites in the United States, Italy and Spain provided acute and convalescent COVID-19 samples. T cells, B-cell-depleted T cells, or PBMCs provided the cDNA or gDNA that served as material.

Here immunoSEQ multiplex PCR was the method, and the copy in TCRdb shows in-frame clones only, minus some. The table records about 100,000 clones, roughly 71% of them present only once. The sequenced sample consisted of peripheral blood. The TCR was taken from an older man with acute or convalescent COVID-19. This chain joins TRBV2 and TRBJ2-5; perhaps TRBD1 as D (6 bases). The CDR3 protein is CASSRDNQETQYF. The CDR3 DNA is TGTGCCAGCAGCCGGGACAACCAAGAGACCCAGTACTTC.